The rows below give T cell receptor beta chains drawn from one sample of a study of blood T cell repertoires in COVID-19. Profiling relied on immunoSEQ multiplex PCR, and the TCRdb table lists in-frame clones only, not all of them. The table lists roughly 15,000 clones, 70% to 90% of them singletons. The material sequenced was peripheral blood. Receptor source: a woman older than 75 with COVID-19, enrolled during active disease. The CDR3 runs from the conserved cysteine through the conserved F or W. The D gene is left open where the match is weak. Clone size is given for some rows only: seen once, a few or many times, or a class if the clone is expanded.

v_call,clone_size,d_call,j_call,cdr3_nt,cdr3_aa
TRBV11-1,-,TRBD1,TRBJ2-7,TGTGCCAGCAGCTTAGCTTTGGGACAGGGACCCTACGAGCAGTACTTC,CASSLALGQGPYEQYF
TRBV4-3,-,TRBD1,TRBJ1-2,TGCGCCAGCAGCCAAGGGGGACAGGCTAACTATGGCTACACCTTC,CASSQGGQANYGYTF
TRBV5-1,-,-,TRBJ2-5,TGCGCCAGCAGCTCAGCCGGGCAAACGGGGCAAGAGACCCAGTACTTC,CASSSAGQTGQETQYF
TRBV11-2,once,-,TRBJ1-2,TGTGCCAGCAGCTTAGACGGGGGAGGTGGCTACACCTTC,CASSLDGGGGYTF
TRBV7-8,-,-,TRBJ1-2,TGTGCCAGCAGCTTCTTACGGGGAAGCTATGGCTACACCTTC,CASSFLRGSYGYTF
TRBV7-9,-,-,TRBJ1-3,TGTGCCAGCAACCCCGGGGGGGCCTACTCTGGAAACACCATATATTTT,CASNPGGAYSGNTIYF
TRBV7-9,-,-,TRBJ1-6,TGTGCCAGCAGCTCGCGACAGGCCCTAGTGGCCCTCCACTTT,CASSSRQALVALHF
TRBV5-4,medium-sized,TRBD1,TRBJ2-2,TGTGCCAGCAGCTTGGGACAGGGGGTGATCACCGGGGAGCTGTTTTTT,CASSLGQGVITGELFF
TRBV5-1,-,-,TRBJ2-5,TGCGCCAGCAGCTCCGGGTCGCAAGAGACCCAGTACTTC,CASSSGSQETQYF
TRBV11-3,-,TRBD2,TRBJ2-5,TGTGCCAGCAGCTTAGGCGGGGGTCTGGAGACCCAGTACTTC,CASSLGGGLETQYF
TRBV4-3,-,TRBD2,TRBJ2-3,TGCGCCAGCAGCCAACTCCCTCGGACTAGCGGCCTTGGGGCAGATACGCAGTATTTT,CASSQLPRTSGLGADTQYF
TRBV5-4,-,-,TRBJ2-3,TGTGCCAGCAGCTCGGGGAGACGCACAGATACGCAGTATTTT,CASSSGRRTDTQYF
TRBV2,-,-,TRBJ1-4,TGTGCCAGCAGTCACAATGTGGGAGGGGCTAATGAAAAACTGTTTTTT,CASSHNVGGANEKLFF
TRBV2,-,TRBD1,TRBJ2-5,TGTGCCAGCAGTGAGGGGGGACAGGGGATAGAGACCCAGTACTTC,CASSEGGQGIETQYF
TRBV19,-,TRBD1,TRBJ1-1,TGTGCCAGTAGTATCTCGGCAGGGGGAACTGAAGCTTTCTTT,CASSISAGGTEAFF
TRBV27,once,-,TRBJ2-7,TGTGCCAGCAGTTTATCTACAGGCGCCTACGAGCAGTACTTC,CASSLSTGAYEQYF
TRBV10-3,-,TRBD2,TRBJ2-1,TGTGCCATCAGTGACCCGGTGGGACTAGCGGGGGTGCACTACAATGAGCAGTTCTTC,CAISDPVGLAGVHYNEQFF
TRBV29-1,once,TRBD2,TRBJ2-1,TGCAGCGGGGGACTAGCCTCCTACAATGAGCAGTTCTTC,CSGGLASYNEQFF
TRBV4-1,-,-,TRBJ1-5,TGCGCCAGCAGCCAAGATCAGTCTTTCAATCAGCCCCAGCATTTT,CASSQDQSFNQPQHF
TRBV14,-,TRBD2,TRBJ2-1,TGTGCCAGCAGCCAAGCTAGCGGGAACTACAATGAGCAGTTCTTC,CASSQASGNYNEQFF
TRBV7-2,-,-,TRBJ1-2,TGTGCCAGCAGCTTAGTTGTTGGGGAGGGCTACACCTTC,CASSLVVGEGYTF
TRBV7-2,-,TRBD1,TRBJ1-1,TGTGCCAGCAGCTTGGACAGGGGAGACGAAGCTTTCTTT,CASSLDRGDEAFF
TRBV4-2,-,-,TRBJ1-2,TGTGCCAGCAGCCAAGACCCGACAGTGAACTATGGCTACACCTTC,CASSQDPTVNYGYTF
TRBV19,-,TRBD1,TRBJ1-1,TGTGCCAGTAGTACGGACAGGGGCACTGAAGCTTTCTTT,CASSTDRGTEAFF
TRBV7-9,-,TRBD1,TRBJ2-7,TGTGCCAGCAGCATGGGACAGGGTAAGACCTACGAGCAGTACTTC,CASSMGQGKTYEQYF
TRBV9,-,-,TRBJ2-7,TGTGTCAGCAGCGTAGGAGGTCCCGGATCCTACGAGCAGTACTTC,CVSSVGGPGSYEQYF
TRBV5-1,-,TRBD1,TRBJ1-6,TGCGCCAGCAGCTGGACAGGGGGAAATTCACCCCTCCACTTT,CASSWTGGNSPLHF
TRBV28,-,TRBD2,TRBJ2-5,TGTGCCAGCAGTTTAGTGGCTAGCGGGAGTAAGGAGACCCAGTACTTC,CASSLVASGSKETQYF
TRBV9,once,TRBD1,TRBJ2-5,TGTGCCAGCAGCCCCCACCCGTCCGGACAGGGCTTAGAGACCCAGTACTTC,CASSPHPSGQGLETQYF
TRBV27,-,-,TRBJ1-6,TGTGCCAGCAGTGATGGACACCTTAATTCACCCCTCCACTTT,CASSDGHLNSPLHF
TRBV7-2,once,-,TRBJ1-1,TGTGCCAGCAGATTCACAGGGACCACTGAAGCTTTCTTT,CASRFTGTTEAFF
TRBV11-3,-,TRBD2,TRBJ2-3,TGTGCCAGCAGCTTAACTCTAGCGGGGGGAACGCAGTATTTT,CASSLTLAGGTQYF
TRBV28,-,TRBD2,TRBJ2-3,TGTGCCAGCCGACTCGGGGGGGATACGCAGTATTTT,CASRLGGDTQYF
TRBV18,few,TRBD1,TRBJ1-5,TGTGCCAGCTCAGCTGGGACAGACCTAAATCAGCCCCAGCATTTT,CASSAGTDLNQPQHF
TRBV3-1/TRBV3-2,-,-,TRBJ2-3,TGTGCCAGCAGCCAACGCCGGAGTTCCCCAGATACGCAGTATTTT,CASSQRRSSPDTQYF
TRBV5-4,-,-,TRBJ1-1,TGTGCCAGCAGCGGGTGGGCAGGGGCTGAAGCTTTCTTT,CASSGWAGAEAFF
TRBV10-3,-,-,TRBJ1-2,TGTGCCATCACGAGGCAGGGTACCCTGATGAACTATGGCTACACCTTC,CAITRQGTLMNYGYTF
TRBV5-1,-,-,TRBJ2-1,TGCGCCAGCAGCTCCGGACAGATAAGCTCCTACAATGAGCAGTTCTTC,CASSSGQISSYNEQFF
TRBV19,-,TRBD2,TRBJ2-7,TGTGCCAGTAGCAATCCTAGCGGGGGGCGCCCCAGCCCTTACGAGCAGTACTTC,CASSNPSGGRPSPYEQYF
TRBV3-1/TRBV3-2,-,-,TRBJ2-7,TGTGCCAGCAGCCAAGGGCTAGCACCGAACCTGGAGCAGTACTTC,CASSQGLAPNLEQYF
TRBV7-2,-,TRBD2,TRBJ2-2,TGTGCCAGCAACCACCTAGCGGGAGTACCCGGGGAGCTGTTTTTT,CASNHLAGVPGELFF
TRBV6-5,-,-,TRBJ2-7,TGTGCCAGCAGTTGGACAGATACTACGAGCGTTCTGTACTTC,CASSWTDTTSVLYF
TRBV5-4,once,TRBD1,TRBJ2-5,TGTGCCAGCAGTGATACAGGGGGCGGGGCGCGAGAGACCCAGTACTTC,CASSDTGGGARETQYF
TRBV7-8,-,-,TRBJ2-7,TGTGCCAGCAGCTGGTGGAGCGGCGAGCAGTACTTC,CASSWWSGEQYF
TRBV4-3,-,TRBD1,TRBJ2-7,TGCGCCAGCAGCCAAGACTCCGGGACAGGGGCCTACGAGCAGTACTTC,CASSQDSGTGAYEQYF
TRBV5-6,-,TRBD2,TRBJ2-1,TGTGCCAGCAGCCCAGGACTAGCGGGAGGGTCCTACAATGAGCAGTTCTTC,CASSPGLAGGSYNEQFF
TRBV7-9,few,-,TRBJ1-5,TGTGCCAGCAGCTCTCTAGGAGGCAATCAGCCCCAGCATTTT,CASSSLGGNQPQHF
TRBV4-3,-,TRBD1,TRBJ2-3,TGCGCCAGCAGCCAAGATCTCGCGGGGACAGGGTTCGCAGATACGCAGTATTTT,CASSQDLAGTGFADTQYF
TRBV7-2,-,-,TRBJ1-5,TGTGCCAGCAGCACCCGGCAGGATTCGCCCCAGCATTTT,CASSTRQDSPQHF
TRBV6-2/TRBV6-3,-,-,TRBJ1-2,TGTGCCAGCAGTTACTCGGCAGGGCCCGTAGATGGCTACACCTTC,CASSYSAGPVDGYTF
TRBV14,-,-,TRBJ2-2,TGTGCCAGCAGCCGACAGAGCACCGGGGAGCTGTTTTTT,CASSRQSTGELFF
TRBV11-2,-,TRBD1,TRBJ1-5,TGTGCCAGCAGCTCGACAGGGGGCGGACAGCCCCAGCATTTT,CASSSTGGGQPQHF
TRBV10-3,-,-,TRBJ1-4,TGTGCCATCAGTGAAAACGACAGCGCGAATGAAAAACTGTTTTTT,CAISENDSANEKLFF